Sequencing of this T cell receptor (beta chain) was carried out in a study of blood T cell repertoires in COVID-19. Study information: Nucleic acid was either cDNA or gDNA, and it came from T cells, B-cell-depleted T cells, or PBMCs.

The repertoire was sequenced with immunoSEQ multiplex PCR; TCRdb's copy has only in-frame clones and lacks some. The sample carries hundreds of thousands of clones, approximately 82% recorded once. This CDR3 region has 17 residues. The V gene's germline CDR1 is ENHRY and CDR2 SYGVKD. The V gene lost 3 bases and the J gene lost 7 bases, with 19 bases spanning the gap. The chain recombines TRBV10-3 with TRBJ1-6; D may be TRBD1 (6 bases). The sequence was collected from a woman aged 45-60 years with acute or convalescent COVID-19. Material: peripheral blood. The CDR3 protein is CAISEFLLRQENSPLHF. CDR3 nucleotide sequence: TGTGCCATCAGTGAATTTCTCCTTAGACAGGAGAATTCACCCCTCCACTTT.